These T cell receptor beta chains were read from a single sample in a study of T cells expressing NK-cell markers. Reprocessing the 5' RACE reads, TCRdb reports a single entry for every CDR3 protein and omits DNA. The listing records under 35,000 distinct CDR3 sequences. What was sequenced was blood T cells: a sorted CD56 or NKG2C T cell subset, CD4+ or CD8+ T cells, or bulk PBMC T cells (not recorded which). The receptors come from a woman between 18 and 70 years old in good health. Both conserved end residues are part of each CDR3. Fields, in order: V gene, J gene, CDR3 length, CDR3 protein.

TRBV27	TRBJ2-1	14	CASSSLLRVNEQFF
TRBV9	TRBJ2-3	15	CASSVGGDSTDTQYF
TRBV15	TRBJ2-7	15	CATSRSRSAGDEQYF
TRBV5-1	TRBJ2-3	16	CASSFNSRTGTDTQYF
TRBV5-1	TRBJ1-2	14	CASSFEKVIYGYTF
TRBV20-1	TRBJ2-3	14	CSADPSGRTDTQYF
TRBV7-6	TRBJ2-5	16	CASSSPEGGLQETQYF
TRBV5-1	TRBJ2-1	13	CASSLGLAGPSFF
TRBV5-1	TRBJ1-4	18	CASSFLDKQTEIYEKLFF
TRBV7-3	TRBJ1-1	15	CASSIAGGENTEAFF
TRBV12-3/TRBV12-4	TRBJ1-1	13	CASRERQGAEAFF
TRBV5-1	TRBJ2-7	14	CASSLAGGTDEQYF
TRBV15	TRBJ2-7	13	CATSQQGRGEQYF
TRBV6-5	TRBJ1-1	14	CASSYVGLTTEAFF
TRBV7-2	TRBJ2-2	15	CAINPDRKPTGELFF
TRBV7-6	TRBJ2-7	13	CASSPPLTSEQYF
TRBV5-1	TRBJ2-7	15	CASSFYGQGTNEQYF
TRBV5-1	TRBJ1-5	15	CASSSGENGNQPQHF